This TCR beta chain stems from a study of blood T cells in healthy people across ages. A second PCR of roughly 7 to 11 cycles used a sample-barcoded 5' primer and a J-beta primer mix. Every single cDNA molecule received a tag from a template-switch adaptor with 12 random nucleotides. TCRdb re-called the 5' RACE reads through MiXCR, storing one row per CDR3 protein. The table shows over a million distinct CDR3 sequences, with 45% occurring only once. This clonotype was seen more than once but under ten times. Antigen specificity is unknown. CDR1 SNHLY and CDR2 FYNNEI come from the germline V gene. The CDR3 sequence is 14 residues long. Losses at the gene ends were 7 bases for V and 3 bases for J; bases not matched to a gene: 9. Study results and caveats: Roughly linearly, TCR beta diversity per million T cells fell as age increased. Observed TCR beta diversity showed a strong correlation with the percentage of naive T cells as measured by flow cytometry.

J is TRBJ2-7 and V is TRBV2; 7 nucleotides line up with TRBD2. Specimen: blood. The TCR comes from a woman aged 60-75 years in good health. CDR3 in amino acids: CASKGASGYYEQYF. The DNA for the CDR3 is TGTGCCAGCAAGGGAGCTAGCGGCTACTACGAGCAGTACTTC.